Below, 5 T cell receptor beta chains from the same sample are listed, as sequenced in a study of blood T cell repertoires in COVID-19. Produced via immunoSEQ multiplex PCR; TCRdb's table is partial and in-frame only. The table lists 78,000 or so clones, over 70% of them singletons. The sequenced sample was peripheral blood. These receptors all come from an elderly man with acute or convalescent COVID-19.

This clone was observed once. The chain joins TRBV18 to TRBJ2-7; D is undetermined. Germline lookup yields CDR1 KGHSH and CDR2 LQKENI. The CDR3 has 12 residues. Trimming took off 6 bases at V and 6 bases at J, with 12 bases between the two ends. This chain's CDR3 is CASSQIGAEQYF. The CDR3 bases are TGTGCCAGCTCTCAGATTGGAGCCGAGCAGTACTTC.

The CDR3 nucleotides read TGTGCCAGCAGGATACAGGGGGTTTCGGATCAGCCCCAGCATTTT. Translated, it gives CASRIQGVSDQPQHF. The V and J genes are TRBV2 and TRBJ1-5, with 8 bases fitting TRBD1. The CDR3 has 15 residues. Germline assignment: CDR1 SNHLY and CDR2 FYNNEI. The J segment lost 5 bases and the V segment lost 6 bases, leaving 9 bases of the junction unmatched.

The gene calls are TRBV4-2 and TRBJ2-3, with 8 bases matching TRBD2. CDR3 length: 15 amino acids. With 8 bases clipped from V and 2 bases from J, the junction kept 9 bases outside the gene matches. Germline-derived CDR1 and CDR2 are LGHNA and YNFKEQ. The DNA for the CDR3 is TGTGCCAGCGCCCGGGGGGGGTCCGACACAGATACGCAGTATTTT. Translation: CASARGGSDTDTQYF.

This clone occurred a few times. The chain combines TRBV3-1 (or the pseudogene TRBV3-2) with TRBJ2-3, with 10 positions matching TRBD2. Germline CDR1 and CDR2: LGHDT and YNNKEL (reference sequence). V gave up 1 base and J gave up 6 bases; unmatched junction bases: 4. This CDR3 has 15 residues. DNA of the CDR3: TGTGCCAGCAGCCAAGCCCTAGCGGGGGACGATACGCAGTATTTT. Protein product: CASSQALAGDDTQYF.

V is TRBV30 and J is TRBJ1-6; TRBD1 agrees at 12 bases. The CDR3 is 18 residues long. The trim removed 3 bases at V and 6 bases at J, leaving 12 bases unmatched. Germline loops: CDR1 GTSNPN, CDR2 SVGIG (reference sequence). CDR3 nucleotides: TGTGCCTGGAGCCTCGGGCAGGGACAGGGGGCTCTTAATTCACCCCTCCACTTT. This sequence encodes CAWSLGQGQGALNSPLHF.